Shown below are 11 T cell receptor beta chains from a single sample sequenced in a study of blood T cell repertoires in COVID-19. This table comes from immunoSEQ multiplex PCR, and its TCRdb copy is limited to in-frame clones, with some not included. In the table there are 350,000 or so clones, 92% of which are singletons. The sequenced sample consisted of PBMCs or T cells enriched from blood (not recorded which). These receptors were collected from a woman aged 25 to 39 who had recovered from COVID-19.

Here the CDR3 DNA reads TGTGCCAGCCTACCAGGGGGCGCCGGGAACACTGAAGCTTTCTTT. Translating it yields CASLPGGAGNTEAFF. This rearrangement joins TRBV28 to TRBJ1-1; the match to TRBD1 covers 8 bases. The V segment lost 8 bases and the J segment 1 base; nucleotides outside the gene matches: 9. Germline assignment: CDR1 MDHEN and CDR2 SYDVKM. CDR3 length equals 15 residues.

The rearrangement joins TRBV4-3 to TRBJ1-4; weak D call: TRBD1 (6 bases). The germline V gene encodes CDR1 LGHNA and CDR2 YSLEER. The CDR3 extends over 17 amino acids. Trimming stripped 3 bases from V and 3 bases from J, with 17 bases between. CDR3 sequence: CASSHDLTGISNEKLFF. For the CDR3, the DNA is TGCGCCAGCAGCCATGACCTTACAGGGATTTCTAATGAAAAACTGTTTTTT.

This chain uses TRBV27 with TRBJ1-6, with 9 nucleotides matching TRBD1. Germline CDR1 and CDR2: MNHEY and SMNVEV (reference sequence). CDR3 length: 14 residues. V lost 5 bases, J lost 10 bases, and 6 bases stayed unmatched. The CDR3 here is CASSRDRAGSPLHF. CDR3 DNA: TGTGCCAGCAGTCGGGACAGGGCAGGCTCACCCCTCCACTTT.

The chain is built from TRBV7-2 and TRBJ2-7, with TRBD2 matching 9 bases. V gave up 5 bases and J gave up 3 bases; unmatched junction bases: 5. The CDR3 has 14 amino acids. CDR1 is SGHTA and CDR2 is FQGNSA in the germline V gene. The CDR3 reads CASSPGLAFYEQYF. In DNA form, the CDR3 reads TGTGCCAGCAGCCCCGGACTAGCGTTCTACGAGCAGTACTTC.

The genes are TRBV5-1 and TRBJ2-7; a weak D match, TRBD2 (6 bases). Germline CDR1 is SGHRS and CDR2 is YFSETQ. The V end lost 3 bases, the J end lost 2 bases, and 18 bases lay between the germline ends. This CDR3 spans 16 amino acids. The CDR3 is CASSYQIAERPYEQYF. CDR3 coding DNA: TGCGCCAGCAGCTATCAAATAGCGGAGCGGCCCTACGAGCAGTACTTC.

CDR3 protein: CATSLGQGGTDTQYF. CDR3 coding DNA: TGTGCCACCAGCCTGGGGCAGGGAGGGACAGATACGCAGTATTTT. The rearrangement joins TRBV15 to TRBJ2-3, with 7 bases identical to TRBD2. The CDR3 runs to 15 residues. With 5 bases clipped from V and 3 bases from J, the junction kept 8 bases outside the gene matches. Germline loops: CDR1 LNHNV, CDR2 YYDKDF (reference sequence).

This chain links TRBV11-2 with TRBJ2-7; D gene ambiguous. The germline V gene encodes CDR1 SGHAT and CDR2 FQNNGV. V lost 5 bases, J lost 6 bases, and 14 bases lay in between. CDR3 length: 13 residues. The CDR3 sequence: CASSPVQRGEQYF. The CDR3 DNA follows: TGTGCCAGCAGCCCCGTGCAACGAGGCGAGCAGTACTTC.

The chain uses TRBV13 and TRBJ2-2; 14 positions match TRBD2. The ends lost 5 bases at V and 7 bases at J; junction bases unmatched: 9. Germline V gene data show CDR1 as PRHDT and CDR2 as FYEKMQ (reference sequence). There are 17 residues in the CDR3. The CDR3 sequence is CASSPEGLAGVNGELFF. The CDR3 DNA follows: TGTGCCAGCAGCCCGGAGGGACTAGCGGGAGTTAACGGGGAGCTGTTTTTT.

The V and J genes are TRBV11-3 and TRBJ2-7, with D maybe TRBD2 (5 bases). Looked up from germline, CDR1 is SGHNT and CDR2 is YENEEA. Trimming stripped 0 bases from V and 0 bases from J, with 12 bases between. The CDR3 spans 16 residues. The CDR3 bases are TGTGCCAGCAGCTTAGAAGAGGGCAGACGCTCCTACGAGCAGTACTTC. The encoded protein is CASSLEEGRRSYEQYF.

The chain has TRBV6-5 and TRBJ1-3; possible D gene TRBD1, 5 bases. Germline values: CDR1 MNHEY, CDR2 SVGAGI. The CDR3 loop spans 14 amino acids. Between the trimmed V and J ends, which lost 5 bases and 11 bases, there was a span of 19 bases. Here the CDR3 DNA reads TGTGCCAGCAGTCACCAGGGCCTTTGGCCAGCCATATATTTT. Its translation: CASSHQGLWPAIYF.

The chain carries TRBV19 and TRBJ1-2, with D perhaps TRBD1 (5 bases). Trimming took off 6 bases at V and 5 bases at J, with 16 bases between the two ends. CDR3 length: 14 residues. Germline CDR1 reads LNHDA; CDR2 reads SQIVND (reference sequence). The CDR3 nucleotides are TGTGCCAGTAGCGATGCGGCAGGGCTTTATGGCTACACCTTC. Its translation is CASSDAAGLYGYTF.